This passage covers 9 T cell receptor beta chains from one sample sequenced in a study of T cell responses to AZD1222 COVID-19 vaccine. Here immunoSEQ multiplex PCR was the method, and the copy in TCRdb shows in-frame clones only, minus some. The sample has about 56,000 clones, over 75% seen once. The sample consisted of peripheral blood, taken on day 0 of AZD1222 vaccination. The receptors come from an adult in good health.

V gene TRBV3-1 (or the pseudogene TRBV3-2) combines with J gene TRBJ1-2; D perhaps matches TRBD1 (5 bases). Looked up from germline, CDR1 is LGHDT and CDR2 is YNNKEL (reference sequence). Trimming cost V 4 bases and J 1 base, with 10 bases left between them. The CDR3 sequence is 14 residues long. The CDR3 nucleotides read TGTGCCAGCAGCCCGGGACCGGTTAACTATGGCTACACCTTC. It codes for CASSPGPVNYGYTF.

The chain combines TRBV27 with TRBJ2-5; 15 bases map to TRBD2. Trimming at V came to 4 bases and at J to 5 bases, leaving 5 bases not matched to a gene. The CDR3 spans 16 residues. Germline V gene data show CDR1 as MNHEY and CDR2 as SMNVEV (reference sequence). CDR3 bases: TGTGCCAGCAGTTCCTGGACTAGCGGGGGGGGTGAGACCCAGTACTTC. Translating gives CASSSWTSGGGETQYF.

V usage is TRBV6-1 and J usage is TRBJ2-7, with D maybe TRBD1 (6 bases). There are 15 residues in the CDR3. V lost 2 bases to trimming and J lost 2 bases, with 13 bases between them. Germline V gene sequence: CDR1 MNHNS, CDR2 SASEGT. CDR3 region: CASSESWTAAYEQYF. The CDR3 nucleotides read TGTGCCAGCAGTGAAAGCTGGACAGCGGCCTACGAGCAGTACTTC.

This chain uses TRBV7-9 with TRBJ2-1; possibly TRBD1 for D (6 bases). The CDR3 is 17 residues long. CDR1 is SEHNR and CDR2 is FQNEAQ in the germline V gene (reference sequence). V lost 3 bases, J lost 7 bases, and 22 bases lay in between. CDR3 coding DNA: TGTGCCAGCAGCTTCCTAAGAGACAGGTGGGTCCCGAATGAGCAGTTCTTC. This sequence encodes CASSFLRDRWVPNEQFF.

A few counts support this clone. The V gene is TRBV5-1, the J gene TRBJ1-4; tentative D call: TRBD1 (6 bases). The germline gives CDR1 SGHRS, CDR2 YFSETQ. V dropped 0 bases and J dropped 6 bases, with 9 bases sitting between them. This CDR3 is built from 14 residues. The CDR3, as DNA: TGCGCCAGCAGCTTGGAACCAGGGGATGAAAAACTGTTTTTT. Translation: CASSLEPGDEKLFF.

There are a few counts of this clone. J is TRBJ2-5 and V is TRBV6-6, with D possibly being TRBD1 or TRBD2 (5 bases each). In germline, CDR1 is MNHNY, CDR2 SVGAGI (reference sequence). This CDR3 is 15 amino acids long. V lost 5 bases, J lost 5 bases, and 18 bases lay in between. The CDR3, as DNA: TGTGCCAGCAGTATGTCAGGGACCCCCATGGAGACCCAGTACTTC. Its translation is CASSMSGTPMETQYF.

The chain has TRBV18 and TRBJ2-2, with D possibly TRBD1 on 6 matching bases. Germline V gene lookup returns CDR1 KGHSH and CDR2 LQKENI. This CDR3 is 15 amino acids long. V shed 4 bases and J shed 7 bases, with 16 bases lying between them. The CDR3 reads CASSQTTGSGGELFF. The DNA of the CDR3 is TGTGCCAGCTCACAAACGACAGGCTCTGGCGGGGAGCTGTTTTTT.

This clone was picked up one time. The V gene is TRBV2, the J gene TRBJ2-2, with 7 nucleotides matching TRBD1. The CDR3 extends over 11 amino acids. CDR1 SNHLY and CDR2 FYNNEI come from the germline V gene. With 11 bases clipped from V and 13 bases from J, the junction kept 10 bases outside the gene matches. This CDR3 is CAVGGRGGLFF. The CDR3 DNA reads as TGTGCCGTAGGGGGCAGGGGTGGGCTGTTTTTT.

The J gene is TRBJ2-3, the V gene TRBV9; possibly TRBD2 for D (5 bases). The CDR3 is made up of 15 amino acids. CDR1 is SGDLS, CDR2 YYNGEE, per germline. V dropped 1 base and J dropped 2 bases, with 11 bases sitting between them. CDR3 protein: CASSVLGGSTDTQYF. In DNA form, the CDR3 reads TGTGCCAGCAGCGTATTGGGCGGGTCCACAGATACGCAGTATTTT.